These 32 T cell receptor beta chains originate from one sample sequenced in a study of blood T cell repertoires in COVID-19 (dated by TCRdb to the early 2020s). The method was the immunoSEQ multiplex PCR assay. The clones in this table, taken by TCRdb from immuneACCESS, are in-frame only. Not every clone is retained; where verified, under half of the shortfall comes from an unresolved V gene, and the cause of the rest is unknown. A total of 250,000 to 400,000 clones appear in this sample, about nine tenths of them only once. Roughly 2.9% of the sample belongs to the ten largest clones. The sequenced material came from peripheral blood. The receptors stem from a woman aged 25-40 years with COVID-19, enrolled during active disease.

The chain couples TRBV15 to TRBJ1-3; 8 bases align to TRBD1. From germline, CDR1 is LNHNV and CDR2 YYDKDF (reference sequence). V was clipped by 2 bases and J by 0 bases; unmatched bases: 0. This CDR3 has 15 residues. The CDR3 loop is CATSRTGGSGNTIYF. As DNA, the CDR3 is TGTGCCACCAGCAGAACAGGGGGCTCTGGAAACACCATATATTTT. Complete variable domain (other parts from reference TRBV15 and TRBJ1-3): DAMVIQNPRYQVTQFGKPVTLSCSQTLNHNVMYWYQQKSSQAPKLLFHYYDKDFNNEADTPDNFQSRRPNTSFCFLDIRSPGLGDTAMYLCATSRTGGSGNTIYFGEGSWLTVV.

The V call is TRBV5-1, the J call TRBJ2-7; D possibly corresponds to TRBD1 (7 bases). The CDR3 covers 12 residues. V lost 3 bases and J 11 bases, leaving 15 bases between the germline ends. The germline V gene has CDR1 SGHRS and CDR2 YFSETQ. This CDR3 is CASSSQEGAKYF. The CDR3, as DNA: TGCGCCAGCAGCTCCCAGGAGGGGGCAAAGTACTTC.

The V call is TRBV18, the J call TRBJ2-1, with 15 nucleotides matching TRBD2. The V segment lost 3 bases and the J segment 7 bases; nucleotides outside the gene matches: 10. This CDR3 has 18 amino acids. Germline CDR1 is KGHSH and CDR2 is LQKENI. DNA for the CDR3: TGTGCCAGCTCACCGCGGACTAGCGGGAGGGCCTCGGGAAATGAGCAGTTCTTC. It encodes CASSPRTSGRASGNEQFF.

This clone has only one observation. This rearrangement joins TRBV5-1 to TRBJ1-1; D call uncertain. The germline V gene has CDR1 SGHRS and CDR2 YFSETQ. This CDR3 has 13 amino acids. The V end lost 4 bases, the J end lost 1 base, and 8 bases lay between the germline ends. This CDR3 reads CASSTHPNTEAFF. In DNA form, the CDR3 reads TGCGCCAGCAGCACACACCCGAACACTGAAGCTTTCTTT.

The V gene is TRBV7-2, the J gene TRBJ1-1, with unresolved D. Trimming stripped 7 bases from V and 9 bases from J, with 18 bases between. The CDR3 contains 13 residues. Per germline, CDR1 SGHTA and CDR2 FQGNSA. This chain's CDR3 is CASNPRTDWKAFF. CDR3 sequence (DNA): TGTGCCAGCAACCCTCGGACGGACTGGAAAGCTTTCTTT.

J is TRBJ2-7 and V is TRBV4-1; tentatively, D is TRBD2 (5 bases). Germline values: CDR1 MGHRA, CDR2 YSYEKL. V gave up 0 bases and J gave up 2 bases, with 8 bases separating them. CDR3 size: 14 residues. The CDR3 DNA reads as TGCGCCAGCAGCCAAGATTTGCGGGCCTACGAGCAGTACTTC. It translates to CASSQDLRAYEQYF.

CDR3 sequence reads: CASSDGTGTGNTIYF. The CDR3 region has the DNA TGTGCCAGCAGTGATGGGACAGGGACTGGAAACACCATATATTTT. This chain connects TRBV2 to TRBJ1-3; 9 nucleotides line up with TRBD1. CDR3 length equals 15 residues. Per the germline V gene, CDR1 is SNHLY and CDR2 is FYNNEI. V gave up 3 bases and J gave up 2 bases; unmatched junction bases: 2.

CDR3 nucleotides: TGTGCCAGCAGCTTCTCCCAGGCCGGTGAAGCTTTCTTT. It encodes CASSFSQAGEAFF. The genes are TRBV11-3 and TRBJ1-1, with D hard to call. Between the trimmed V and J ends, which lost 3 bases and 7 bases, there was a span of 12 bases. CDR1 is SGHNT and CDR2 is YENEEA in the germline V gene. The CDR3 totals 13 residues.

This clone was observed a single time. The CDR3 bases are TGTGCCACAAGGAACAGACTAGCGGGAGGGTACGAGCAGTACTTC. Translating it yields CATRNRLAGGYEQYF. The rearrangement uses TRBV2 and TRBJ2-7; TRBD2 matches at 14 bases. Germline V gene sequence: CDR1 SNHLY, CDR2 FYNNEI. The CDR3 length is 15 residues. Losses at the gene ends were 10 bases for V and 4 bases for J; bases not matched to a gene: 9. Together with reference TRBV2 and TRBJ2-7, the CDR3 gives the full variable domain: EPEVTQTPSHQVTQMGQEVILRCVPISNHLYFYWYRQILGQKVEFLVSFYNNEISEKSEIFDDQFSVERPDGSNFTLKIRSTKLEDSAMYFCATRNRLAGGYEQYFGPGTRLTVT.

The chain employs TRBV18 and TRBJ1-2; D not resolved. V lost 0 bases and J lost 6, with 8 bases in between. CDR1 and CDR2 from the germline V gene are KGHSH and LQKENI. The CDR3 contains 13 residues. The CDR3 sequence: CASSPPGVDGYTF. In nucleotides, the CDR3 is TGTGCCAGCTCACCACCGGGAGTCGATGGCTACACCTTC.

This clone occurred once. V and J are TRBV6-5 and TRBJ1-4, with TRBD1 as a possible D gene (6 bases). The CDR3 is 14 residues long. CDR1 and CDR2 from the germline V gene are MNHEY and SVGAGI. Between the trimmed V and J ends, which lost 2 bases and 8 bases, there was a span of 12 bases. CDR3 nucleotides: TGTGCCAGCAGTTACAGGGGGATGAGGGAAAAACTGTTTTTT. Its protein is CASSYRGMREKLFF.

In nucleotides, the CDR3 is TGTGCCAGCGGGCGGGAGGTTTTCTACGAGCAGTACTTC. Protein sequence: CASGREVFYEQYF. The chain uses TRBV11-2 and TRBJ2-7, with 8 bases aligning to TRBD2. The germline V gene has CDR1 SGHAT and CDR2 FQNNGV. V dropped 8 bases and J dropped 3; count of bases not matched to a gene: 6. The CDR3 is 13 amino acids. The whole variable domain, filled in from reference TRBV11-2 and TRBJ2-7, reads EAGVAQSPRYKIIEKRQSVAFWCNPISGHATLYWYQQILGQGPKLLIQFQNNGVVDDSQLPKDRFSAERLKGVDSTLKIQPAKLEDSAVYLCASGREVFYEQYFGPGTRLTVT.

This rearrangement joins TRBV30 to TRBJ1-2; possibly TRBD1 for D (6 bases). The germline gives CDR1 GTSNPN, CDR2 SVGIG (reference sequence). This CDR3 contains 15 residues. The V end was cut by 2 bases, the J end by 1 base, with 14 bases between. The CDR3: CAWSPPRTVNYGYTF. The CDR3 bases are TGTGCCTGGAGTCCACCCCGGACAGTTAACTATGGCTACACCTTC.

The genes are TRBV29-1 and TRBJ1-3; no firm D call. The CDR3 runs 15 residues. Germline V gene data show CDR1 as SQVTM and CDR2 as ANQGSEA. Trimming stripped 0 bases from V and 0 bases from J, with 9 bases between. The CDR3 region is CSVEEPSGSGNTIYF. As DNA, the CDR3 is TGCAGCGTTGAAGAGCCCAGTGGCTCTGGAAACACCATATATTTT.

The chain couples TRBV2 to TRBJ1-4; 9 nucleotides align to TRBD1. V dropped 11 bases and J dropped 8; count of bases not matched to a gene: 9. The CDR3 consists of 13 residues. Looked up from germline, CDR1 is SNHLY and CDR2 is FYNNEI. The CDR3 nucleotides read TGTGCCGGAAACCGGGACAGGGACGAAAAACTGTTTTTT. Amino acids: CAGNRDRDEKLFF. The variable domain in full, completed from reference TRBV2 and TRBJ1-4, reads EPEVTQTPSHQVTQMGQEVILRCVPISNHLYFYWYRQILGQKVEFLVSFYNNEISEKSEIFDDQFSVERPDGSNFTLKIRSTKLEDSAMYFCAGNRDRDEKLFFGSGTQLSVL.

The gene calls are TRBV19 and TRBJ2-5; TRBD1 agrees at 7 bases. Germline loops: CDR1 LNHDA, CDR2 SQIVND (reference sequence). Unmatched junction bases numbered 13, after V lost 4 bases and J lost 2 bases. The CDR3 consists of 17 residues. The CDR3 region is CASSTVTPTGRQETQYF. DNA for the CDR3: TGTGCCAGTAGTACCGTGACGCCGACAGGGCGTCAAGAGACCCAGTACTTC.

The chain joins TRBV6-5 to TRBJ1-5; TRBD1 agrees at 7 bases. The CDR3 spans 14 residues. Trimming removed 5 bases from V and 2 bases from J; junction bases left unmatched: 3. Germline V CDR1 and CDR2: MNHEY, SVGAGI. For the CDR3, the DNA is TGTGCCAGCAGTACAGGGGAAGGCAATCAGCCCCAGCATTTT. Its translation: CASSTGEGNQPQHF.

This chain connects TRBV5-8 to TRBJ1-2; tentatively, D is TRBD1 (6 bases). CDR3 length: 15 residues. V dropped 7 bases and J dropped 1 base, with 17 bases sitting between them. Germline V gene sequence: CDR1 SGHTS, CDR2 YDEGEE. The DNA of the CDR3 is TGTGCCAGCCCGATTACAGGGATTGGTAACTATGGCTACACCTTC. Translation: CASPITGIGNYGYTF.

This chain uses TRBV11-2 with TRBJ1-4, with a weak D call TRBD1 (5 bases). V lost 3 bases to trimming and J lost 5 bases, with 13 bases between them. This CDR3 spans 15 amino acids. The germline gives CDR1 SGHAT, CDR2 FQNNGV. In nucleotides, the CDR3 is TGTGCCAGCAGCTTGGGGGTGGCGGGAAATGAAAAACTGTTTTTT. Protein: CASSLGVAGNEKLFF.

The chain carries TRBV25-1 and TRBJ1-2; D ambiguous. The CDR3 is made up of 11 amino acids. Trimming took off 6 bases at V and 4 bases at J, with 6 bases between the two ends. Germline V gene sequence: CDR1 MGHDK, CDR2 SYGVNS. CDR3: CASRNSYGYTF. In DNA form, the CDR3 reads TGTGCCAGCAGGAACAGCTATGGCTACACCTTC.

V and J are TRBV11-2 and TRBJ1-3; 8 nucleotides agree with TRBD1. The CDR3 runs 16 residues. Germline CDR1 is SGHAT and CDR2 is FQNNGV. The V and J ends lost 5 bases and 4 bases, in that order; junction bases with no gene match: 10. Here the CDR3 DNA reads TGTGCCAGCAGCCCCTTCCAGGGGGCGTCCGGAAACACCATATATTTT. Encoded protein: CASSPFQGASGNTIYF.

The chain is built from TRBV7-3 and TRBJ1-1, with D unresolved. V dropped 4 bases and J dropped 2 bases, with 14 bases sitting between them. CDR3 length equals 15 residues. CDR1 and CDR2 from the germline V gene are SGHTA and FQGTGA. CDR3 DNA: TGTGCCAGCAGCTCGGGAACAGCCTCCAACACTGAAGCTTTCTTT. Encoded protein: CASSSGTASNTEAFF.

This chain joins TRBV3-1 (or the pseudogene TRBV3-2) and TRBJ1-3; 8 bases line up with TRBD1. Germline V gives CDR1 LGHDT, CDR2 YNNKEL (reference sequence). The J segment lost 6 bases and the V segment lost 4 bases, leaving 5 bases of the junction unmatched. The CDR3 sequence is 14 residues long. CDR3 nucleotides: TGTGCCAGCAGCCGGACAGGGCCGGAAAACACCATATATTTT. It specifies CASSRTGPENTIYF.

This chain connects TRBV30 to TRBJ1-5, with unresolved D. This CDR3 region has 13 residues. V was pared by 1 base and J by 5 bases, with 9 bases between. Germline CDR1 and CDR2: GTSNPN and SVGIG (reference sequence). This chain's CDR3 is CAWSGGEDQPQHF. In DNA form, the CDR3 reads TGTGCCTGGAGTGGCGGGGAAGATCAGCCCCAGCATTTT.

This chain connects TRBV5-8 to TRBJ2-7; 8 bases map to TRBD1. CDR1 is SGHTS and CDR2 is YDEGEE in the germline V gene. The CDR3 extends over 16 amino acids. Unmatched junction bases numbered 11, after V lost 4 bases and J lost 2 bases. The CDR3 is CASSQPVGQGPYEQYF. CDR3 coding DNA: TGTGCCAGCAGCCAACCGGTTGGACAGGGCCCCTACGAGCAGTACTTC.

The chain recombines TRBV27 with TRBJ1-4; no definite D call. Germline lookup yields CDR1 MNHEY and CDR2 SMNVEV (reference sequence). V shed 6 bases and J shed 5 bases, with 13 bases lying between them. This CDR3 has 14 amino acids. The CDR3 loop is CASSRGPRNEKLFF. CDR3 DNA sequence: TGTGCCAGCAGCAGAGGGCCCAGAAATGAAAAACTGTTTTTT.

On this clone itself: This sample includes further DNA sequences coding for the same CDR3. The chain couples TRBV19 to TRBJ1-2; 8 bases are a match to TRBD1. The V gene's germline CDR1 is LNHDA and CDR2 SQIVND (reference sequence). Unmatched junction bases numbered 1, after V lost 3 bases and J lost 1 base. The length of the CDR3 is 14 residues. CDR3 bases: TGTGCCAGTAGTATCGGGACAGGTAACTATGGCTACACCTTC. Residues: CASSIGTGNYGYTF.

The rearrangement links TRBV12-2 to TRBJ2-7; the table's D gene call, TRBD2, was not cross checked with the DNA. TRBV12-2 is labeled a pseudogene. The CDR3 has 19 residues. CDR3 DNA sequence: TGTGCAAGTCGCTTAGTCTGGGACTCCAAAAATTTTCTTCCCTACGAGCAGTACTTC. This codes for CASRLVWDSKNFLPYEQYF.

This chain links TRBV18 with TRBJ1-5; weak D call: TRBD1 (6 bases). This CDR3 comprises 16 residues. Trimming pared 6 bases from V and 2 bases from J, leaving 17 bases between. CDR1 and CDR2 from the germline V gene are KGHSH and LQKENI. This CDR3 is CASSPAGAGGNQPQHF. The CDR3, as DNA: TGTGCCAGCTCCCCCGCTGGTGCAGGGGGCAATCAGCCCCAGCATTTT.

The chain uses TRBV21-1 and TRBJ2-5; the table names TRBD2, a call not compared with the DNA. TRBV21-1 is shown as a pseudogene. This CDR3 has 16 residues. The CDR3 DNA reads as TGTGCCAGCAGCAAAGCGCTCCCGGCGGGGCAAGAGACCCAGTACTTC. Encoded protein: CASSKALPAGQETQYF.

The genes are TRBV30 and TRBJ1-2; no definite D call. V was trimmed by 0 bases and J by 5 bases, leaving 25 bases between them. CDR1 GTSNPN and CDR2 SVGIG come from the germline V gene (reference sequence). This CDR3 region has 18 residues. The CDR3 DNA reads TGTGCCTGGAGTGTAGAGTACCTGACAAAGGAGGGAAGTTATGGCTACACCTTC. Protein sequence: CAWSVEYLTKEGSYGYTF.

This clone was seen more than once but under ten times. The chain is built from TRBV11-1 and TRBJ2-1, with 10 bases lining up with TRBD1. Germline-derived CDR1 and CDR2 are SGHAT and FQDESV (reference sequence). The CDR3 contains 14 residues. Losses at the gene ends were 5 bases for V and 8 bases for J; bases not matched to a gene: 6. This CDR3 reads CASSRDRGMDEQFF. The CDR3 DNA reads as TGTGCCAGCAGCCGGGACAGGGGTATGGATGAGCAGTTCTTC.